Shown below are 4 T cell receptor beta chains from a single sample sequenced in a study of T-cell reconstitution after alpha-beta-depleted transplantation in children. The TCRbeta library was prepared with unique molecular identifiers. TCRdb passed the PCR reads through MiXCR, listing each CDR3 protein once. This table has 700,000 or so distinct CDR3 sequences, over 10% appearing once. Sequencing used PBMCs, obtained before TCRalphabeta/CD19-depleted stem cell transplant. The receptors shown here come from a girl under 10 years old with congenital amegakaryocytic thrombocytopenia, due to receive a stem cell transplant.

This clonotype was seen a few times. The chain carries TRBV14 and TRBJ2-7; possibly TRBD2 for D (6 bases). V lost 4 bases and J 4 bases, leaving 20 bases between the germline ends. This CDR3 comprises 16 residues. Germline CDR1 SGHDN, CDR2 FVKESK. This chain's CDR3 is CASSLGRGGKKYEQYF. CDR3 sequence (DNA): TGTGCCAGCAGCCTAGGTAGGGGCGGGAAGAAGTACGAGCAGTACTTC.

This clonotype has only a few counts. The rearrangement joins TRBV20-1 to TRBJ1-1; TRBD1 aligns across 9 bases. Germline V gene sequence: CDR1 DFQATT, CDR2 SNEGSKA (reference sequence). The CDR3 has 12 residues. The CDR3 DNA reads as TGCCGGGGACAGGGTATTAACGCTGAAGCTTTCTTT. Translation: CRGQGINAEAFF.

To note about this clonotype: A clone one base away is much larger, so this may be a read error. The V and J genes are TRBV5-1 and TRBJ2-1; D not resolved. The CDR3 runs 14 residues. Germline CDR1 is SGHRS and CDR2 is YFSETQ. The CDR3 region is CAISPWTDYNEQFF. CDR3 nucleotides: TGCGCCATCAGCCCTTGGACGGACTACAATGAGCAGTTCTTC. Together with reference TRBV5-1 and TRBJ2-1, the CDR3 gives the full variable domain: KAGVTQTPRYLIKTRGQQVTLSCSPISGHRSVSWYQQTPGQGLQFLFEYFSETQRNKGNFPGRFSGRQFSNSRSEMNVSTLELGDSALYLCAISPWTDYNEQFFGPGTRLTVL.

This clonotype was detected ten times or more. The chain couples TRBV20-1 to TRBJ2-7; TRBD1 matches 8 bases. Looked up from germline, CDR1 is DFQATT and CDR2 is SNEGSKA (reference sequence). CDR3 length equals 15 residues. The trim removed 1 base at V and 3 bases at J, leaving 8 bases unmatched. CDR3: CSARVNRGIHYEQYF. In DNA form, the CDR3 reads TGCAGTGCTAGAGTAAACAGGGGGATACACTACGAGCAGTACTTC.